What follows are 30 T cell receptor beta chains derived from one specimen sequenced in a study of blood T cell repertoires in COVID-19. Sequenced by immunoSEQ multiplex PCR; TCRdb stores in-frame clones only, minus some. The data show some 70,000 clones, 91% seen once. The sample was peripheral blood. The receptors come from a human donor in a cohort sampled during active COVID-19.

The chain is built from TRBV6-5 and TRBJ1-6, with D unresolved. Trimming stripped 6 bases from V and 7 bases from J, with 16 bases between. The CDR3 spans 15 residues. CDR1 is MNHEY, CDR2 SVGAGI, per germline. The CDR3, as DNA: TGTGCCAGCAGGAAAACCCAGTTCGGGAATTCACCCCTCCACTTT. It encodes CASRKTQFGNSPLHF.

CDR3: CAWKGTGRSEAFF. The CDR3 DNA reads as TGTGCCTGGAAAGGGACAGGGAGGTCTGAAGCTTTCTTT. The chain recombines TRBV30 with TRBJ1-1; 9 bases map to TRBD1. Germline lookup yields CDR1 GTSNPN and CDR2 SVGIG (reference sequence). J gave up 6 bases and V 4 bases, and 6 bases lay outside the gene matches. CDR3 length: 13 residues.

The chain carries TRBV18 and TRBJ2-7, with TRBD2 identical over 9 bases. The length of the CDR3 is 14 residues. Trimming cost V 2 bases and J 4 bases; bases outside gene matches: 3. Germline V gene lookup returns CDR1 KGHSH and CDR2 LQKENI. The CDR3 sequence is CASSPERGEYEQYF. The CDR3 nucleotides are TGTGCCAGCTCACCAGAGCGGGGGGAGTACGAGCAGTACTTC.

This clone turned up a few times. The V and J genes are TRBV7-2 and TRBJ2-3; possible D gene TRBD2, 5 bases. The CDR3 consists of 15 residues. V was cut by 3 bases and J by 2 bases, with 12 bases left in between. The germline V gene has CDR1 SGHTA and CDR2 FQGNSA. CDR3 DNA: TGTGCCAGCAGCTTGCTGTACGGGGACACAGATACGCAGTATTTT. Translated, it gives CASSLLYGDTDTQYF.

This chain links TRBV5-1 with TRBJ2-2; 9 nucleotides line up with TRBD1. This CDR3 spans 16 amino acids. Germline CDR1 and CDR2: SGHRS and YFSETQ. Losses at the gene ends were 6 bases for V and 4 bases for J; bases not matched to a gene: 10. DNA of the CDR3: TGCGCCAGCACTCTGGTGGGGACAGGGTTCACCGGGGAGCTGTTTTTT. It specifies CASTLVGTGFTGELFF. The whole variable domain, remainder taken from reference TRBV5-1 and TRBJ2-2, is KAGVTQTPRYLIKTRGQQVTLSCSPISGHRSVSWYQQTPGQGLQFLFEYFSETQRNKGNFPGRFSGRQFSNSRSEMNVSTLELGDSALYLCASTLVGTGFTGELFFGEGSRLTVL.

The V gene is TRBV28, the J gene TRBJ2-3; D is ambiguous. There are 13 residues in the CDR3. Trimming took 6 bases from V and 2 from J, leaving 9 bases between them. Germline loops: CDR1 MDHEN, CDR2 SYDVKM. The CDR3: CASSLRSTDTQYF. CDR3 DNA: TGTGCCAGCAGCTTACGGTCCACAGATACGCAGTATTTT.

This chain joins TRBV28 and TRBJ2-5; 7 bases line up with TRBD1. CDR1 MDHEN and CDR2 SYDVKM come from the germline V gene. The V segment lost 7 bases and the J segment 4 bases; nucleotides outside the gene matches: 12. This CDR3 is 15 amino acids long. The CDR3 DNA is TGTGCCAGCAAACACAGGGGATTTGAGGGAGAGACCCAGTACTTC. Residues: CASKHRGFEGETQYF.

By sample share, this clone is medium-sized (0.01 to 0.1%). V usage is TRBV4-2 and J usage is TRBJ2-2; no definite D call. The V end lost 1 base, the J end lost 4 bases, and 13 bases lay between the germline ends. The CDR3 has 16 amino acids. Germline V lookup: CDR1 LGHNA, CDR2 YNFKEQ. The DNA of the CDR3 is TGTGCCAGCAGCCAAGTCATAGAGGCGATCACCGGGGAGCTGTTTTTT. It translates to CASSQVIEAITGELFF.

The chain recombines TRBV5-1 with TRBJ2-2; possibly TRBD1 for D (6 bases). The V gene's germline CDR1 is SGHRS and CDR2 YFSETQ. With 0 bases removed from V and 0 bases from J, the gap between germline ends came to 12 bases. The CDR3 extends over 17 amino acids. The CDR3 bases are TGCGCCAGCAGCTTGGCCCACAGGGCTACGAACACCGGGGAGCTGTTTTTT. Its protein product is CASSLAHRATNTGELFF. The full variable domain, with the rest looked up from reference TRBV5-1 and TRBJ2-2, is KAGVTQTPRYLIKTRGQQVTLSCSPISGHRSVSWYQQTPGQGLQFLFEYFSETQRNKGNFPGRFSGRQFSNSRSEMNVSTLELGDSALYLCASSLAHRATNTGELFFGEGSRLTVL.

A few counts support this clone. CDR3 residues: CASSEQLRNTIYF. The DNA of the CDR3 is TGTGCCAGCAGTGAACAACTGAGAAACACCATATATTTT. The V call is TRBV2, the J call TRBJ1-3, with no clear D. Trimming took 2 bases from V and 5 from J, leaving 7 bases between them. This CDR3 is 13 amino acids long. Germline lookup yields CDR1 SNHLY and CDR2 FYNNEI.

V usage is TRBV20-1 and J usage is TRBJ1-1; TRBD1 might be the D (6 bases). Trimming took 3 bases from V and 0 from J, leaving 14 bases between them. The CDR3 totals 15 residues. Germline CDR1 reads DFQATT; CDR2 reads SNEGSKA (reference sequence). DNA for the CDR3: TGCAGTGCTAGTGGGGGGCGAGGGATGAACACTGAAGCTTTCTTT. Translating gives CSASGGRGMNTEAFF.

The V gene is TRBV6-5, the J gene TRBJ2-4; 7 nucleotides line up with TRBD1. There are 15 residues in the CDR3. CDR1 and CDR2 (germline): MNHEY, SVGAGI. V shed 6 bases and J 0 bases; nucleotides not matched to a gene: 5. The CDR3 is CASSQDREAKNIQYF. In DNA, the CDR3 is TGTGCCAGCAGCCAAGACAGGGAAGCCAAAAACATTCAGTACTTC.

V usage is TRBV10-3 and J usage is TRBJ2-1, with D possibly TRBD1 on 7 matching bases. The germline V and J ends were trimmed by 4 bases and 3 bases, with 13 bases remaining between them. This CDR3 has 15 amino acids. CDR1 is ENHRY and CDR2 is SYGVKD in the germline V gene. CDR3 protein: CAISGARDSYNEQFF. The CDR3 DNA reads as TGTGCCATCAGTGGGGCGCGGGACAGCTACAATGAGCAGTTCTTC.

This rearrangement joins TRBV10-1 to TRBJ2-5; D call uncertain. CDR1 and CDR2 (germline): WNHNN, SYGVQD (reference sequence). This CDR3 has 11 residues. Trimming pared 6 bases from V and 9 bases from J, leaving 11 bases between. CDR3 amino acids: CASRVEVAQYF. The CDR3 DNA follows: TGCGCCAGCAGAGTAGAGGTGGCCCAGTACTTC.

This chain joins TRBV7-9 and TRBJ2-1, with a tentative D call TRBD1 (6 bases). Germline CDR1 is SEHNR and CDR2 is FQNEAQ (reference sequence). V lost 3 bases and J 9 bases, leaving 15 bases between the germline ends. The CDR3 has 14 residues. CDR3: CASSFDSKGGEQFF. As DNA, the CDR3 is TGTGCCAGCAGCTTCGACAGCAAAGGGGGTGAGCAGTTCTTC. The complete variable domain, with remaining parts taken from reference TRBV7-9 and TRBJ2-1, reads DTGVSQNPRHKITKRGQNVTFRCDPISEHNRLYWYRQTLGQGPEFLTYFQNEAQLEKSRLLSDRFSAERPKGSFSTLEIQRTEQGDSAMYLCASSFDSKGGEQFFGPGTRLTVL.

This clone was counted between two and nine times. The chain links TRBV6-5 to TRBJ2-5, with 12 bases aligning to TRBD2. The CDR3 is 15 amino acids. V was pared by 7 bases and J by 2 bases, with 5 bases of the junction left unmatched. CDR1 MNHEY and CDR2 SVGAGI come from the germline V gene. Here the CDR3 DNA reads TGTGCCAGCAAGACTAGCGGGGGAAAACAAGAGACCCAGTACTTC. This translates into CASKTSGGKQETQYF.

The V and J genes are TRBV5-4 and TRBJ1-4, with a tentative D call TRBD1 (5 bases). The V and J ends lost 4 bases and 4 bases respectively, with 14 bases between them. Germline V gene sequence: CDR1 SGHNT, CDR2 YYREEE (reference sequence). CDR3 size: 15 residues. CDR3: CASSRTGLSNEKLFF. The DNA of the CDR3 is TGTGCCAGCAGCAGAACGGGACTTAGTAATGAAAAACTGTTTTTT.

This rearrangement joins TRBV21-1 to TRBJ2-6; the table names TRBD2, a call not compared with the DNA. TRBV21-1 is reported as a pseudogene. This CDR3 spans 19 amino acids. In nucleotides, the CDR3 is TGTGCCAGCAGCAAGGATTTCTGGGTTGGAGGCTCTGGGGCCAACGTCCTGACTTTC. Translation: CASSKDFWVGGSGANVLTF.

This chain connects TRBV27 to TRBJ1-2; no definite D call. This CDR3 region has 14 residues. Germline V gene data show CDR1 as MNHEY and CDR2 as SMNVEV (reference sequence). The V end was cut by 6 bases, the J end by 4 bases, with 15 bases between. The CDR3 DNA sequence: TGTGCCAGCAGGGACGGGAGAAGGGTCTATGGCTACACCTTC. This gives the protein CASRDGRRVYGYTF.

In DNA, the CDR3 is TGTGCCAGCACCGAACCCGGGACTACCCAGTACTTC. It specifies CASTEPGTTQYF. This sequence joins TRBV2 and TRBJ2-5; possible D gene TRBD2, 6 bases. The CDR3 spans 12 residues. V lost 7 bases, J lost 8 bases, and 14 bases lay in between. Looked up from germline, CDR1 is SNHLY and CDR2 is FYNNEI.

The chain recombines TRBV19 with TRBJ2-2; 7 bases agree with TRBD2. The V gene's germline CDR1 is LNHDA and CDR2 SQIVND (reference sequence). Trimming removed 3 bases from V and 6 bases from J; junction bases left unmatched: 7. CDR3 length: 15 residues. The CDR3 DNA reads as TGTGCCAGTAGTATCAGAGTAGCGGGCCCCGGGGAGCTGTTTTTT. Translated, it gives CASSIRVAGPGELFF.

This chain links TRBV14 with TRBJ1-6, with unresolved D. The V end was cut by 1 base, the J end by 5 bases, with 21 bases between. CDR1 and CDR2 (germline): SGHDN, FVKESK. This CDR3 region has 19 residues. The DNA for the CDR3 is TGTGCCAGCAGCCAAGGGTTCGTTTCGTACGGGAAGGATAATTCACCCCTCCACTTT. Residues: CASSQGFVSYGKDNSPLHF.

This chain uses TRBV28 with TRBJ2-1; 10 bases are shared with TRBD2. V lost 4 bases, J lost 5 bases, and 17 bases stayed unmatched. The CDR3 consists of 19 residues. Germline lookup yields CDR1 MDHEN and CDR2 SYDVKM. The CDR3 region is CASSSARSSSGRRDNEQFF. The CDR3 region has the DNA TGTGCCAGCAGTTCCGCAAGGTCGTCTAGCGGGAGACGAGACAATGAGCAGTTCTTC.

J is TRBJ2-7 and V is TRBV16; 11 positions agree with TRBD1. Germline CDR1 KGHSY, CDR2 FQNENV. The CDR3 runs to 16 residues. Losses at the gene ends were 4 bases for V and 5 bases for J; bases not matched to a gene: 10. CDR3 coding DNA: TGTGCCAGCAGCCGGGCCGGACAGGGGGCACTCGACGAGCAGTACTTC. Residues: CASSRAGQGALDEQYF.

The chain employs TRBV7-6 and TRBJ2-1; 10 bases are shared with TRBD2. J lost 6 bases, V lost 4 bases, and 12 bases had no gene match. The CDR3 is 17 amino acids. Looked up from germline, CDR1 is SGHVS and CDR2 is FNYEAQ. CDR3 in amino acids: CASSSLGLAGAGNEQFF. Written as DNA, the CDR3 is TGTGCCAGCAGCTCGCTGGGGCTAGCGGGAGCAGGCAATGAGCAGTTCTTC.

This clone was picked up a small number of times. The chain has TRBV10-1 and TRBJ2-7; D is unresolved. Trimming cost V 9 bases and J 2 bases, with 20 bases left between them. Per the germline V gene, CDR1 is WNHNN and CDR2 is SYGVQD (reference sequence). The CDR3 runs 15 residues. The chain's CDR3 is CARNPLGPRPYEQYF. The CDR3 nucleotides are TGCGCCAGGAATCCCCTGGGCCCCCGGCCCTACGAGCAGTACTTC.

The chain joins TRBV5-1 to TRBJ2-2, with 7 bases lining up with TRBD1. The CDR3 loop spans 15 amino acids. The germline V gene has CDR1 SGHRS and CDR2 YFSETQ. The V segment lost 7 bases and the J segment 1 base; nucleotides outside the gene matches: 7. In DNA, the CDR3 is TGCGCCAGCTTCGACAGGGCTCTGAACACCGGGGAGCTGTTTTTT. Its protein product is CASFDRALNTGELFF.

This rearrangement joins TRBV9 to TRBJ2-1, with 7 bases that match TRBD2. Germline lookup yields CDR1 SGDLS and CDR2 YYNGEE. This CDR3 is built from 15 residues. V shed 2 bases, J shed 4 bases, and the junction held 6 bases outside the gene matches. This CDR3 is CASSVGLGEYNEQFF. DNA of the CDR3: TGTGCCAGCAGCGTCGGACTAGGAGAGTACAATGAGCAGTTCTTC.

The gene calls are TRBV7-3 and TRBJ2-7; tentative D call: TRBD1 (5 bases). In germline, CDR1 is SGHTA, CDR2 FQGTGA. V gave up 5 bases and J gave up 6 bases, with 20 bases separating them. The length of the CDR3 is 15 residues. CDR3 bases: TGTGCCAGCAGCCCCAACGGACCATTCCAGGGCGAGCAGTACTTC. Its protein is CASSPNGPFQGEQYF.

The rearrangement joins TRBV2 to TRBJ2-7; 8 nucleotides align to TRBD1. V lost 6 bases and J lost 7; bases outside the gene matches: 11. CDR1 is SNHLY, CDR2 FYNNEI, per germline. The CDR3 is 14 amino acids. In DNA, the CDR3 is TGTGCCAGCAGCCCAGGACAGGGACCCAGGGAGCAGTACTTC. This sequence encodes CASSPGQGPREQYF.